This T cell receptor beta chain was identified during a study of identical twins. MiXCR, run by TCRdb on the 5' RACE reads, gives a single entry per CDR3 protein. The table lists around 960,000 distinct CDR3 sequences, approximately 13% of them singletons, with around 1.6% in the top ten. A few counts support this clonotype. V lost 5 bases and J lost 5; bases outside the gene matches: 8. The CDR3 has 15 amino acids. Germline CDR1 SEHNR, CDR2 FQNEAQ (reference sequence). The same specimen was also included in a second study, on yellow fever vaccine responses in identical twins.

The sample taken for sequencing was PBMCs. The chain has TRBV7-9 and TRBJ2-1; 8 bases are shared with TRBD2. The TCR originated in a woman between 18 and 29 years old in good health. The CDR3 loop is CASSLRGGPDNEQFF. The CDR3 region has the DNA TGTGCCAGCAGCCTCCGCGGGGGGCCCGACAATGAGCAGTTCTTC.